These 18 T cell receptor beta chains originate from one sample sequenced in a study of shared clonotypes between healthy human individuals. TCRdb's copy holds only in-frame clones and misses some; the assay was immunoSEQ multiplex PCR. The repertoire holds 2 million to 2.5 million clones, with about 92% as singletons. Sequences were obtained from naive CD4+ T cells from PBMCs. Specified subset: CD45RA+ positively selected. All receptors come from a man aged 18 to 35 in good health. Some clones in this sample may be carry-over from other donors' samples.

CDR3 region: CAISETGGDTGELFF. The DNA for the CDR3 is TGTGCCATCAGTGAAACAGGGGGAGACACCGGGGAGCTGTTTTTT. This chain joins TRBV10-3 and TRBJ2-2; TRBD1 matches at 8 bases. J gave up 3 bases and V 3 bases, and 3 bases lay outside the gene matches. The CDR3 sequence is 15 residues long. CDR1 is ENHRY and CDR2 is SYGVKD in the germline V gene.

The gene calls are TRBV19 and TRBJ2-2, with 10 bases matching TRBD2. Germline V lookup: CDR1 LNHDA, CDR2 SQIVND (reference sequence). V gave up 6 bases and J gave up 3 bases; unmatched junction bases: 13. This CDR3 region has 18 residues. In nucleotides, the CDR3 is TGTGCCAGTAGCGGCGGGACTAGCGTTTCATACCACACCGGGGAGCTGTTTTTT. As protein: CASSGGTSVSYHTGELFF.

The CDR3 DNA is TGTGCCTGGAGTGCGAGGCGCGAGCAGTACTTC. As protein: CAWSARREQYF. This chain connects TRBV30 to TRBJ2-5, with D hard to call. The DNA end is more similar to TRBJ2-7, so the J call may be wrong. The germline V gene has CDR1 GTSNPN and CDR2 SVGIG (reference sequence). The CDR3 spans 11 residues.

Details on this clone: The same CDR3 arises from other DNA sequences in this sample as well. The V gene is TRBV28, the J gene TRBJ1-1; D unclear. With 3 bases removed from V and 4 bases from J, the gap between germline ends came to 6 bases. Germline V lookup: CDR1 MDHEN, CDR2 SYDVKM. The CDR3 has 12 residues. The CDR3 protein is CASSLPGTEAFF. DNA for the CDR3: TGTGCCAGCAGTTTGCCGGGCACTGAAGCTTTCTTT. The variable domain in full, with the rest retrieved from reference TRBV28 and TRBJ1-1, is DVKVTQSSRYLVKRTGEKVFLECVQDMDHENMFWYRQDPGLGLRLIYFSYDVKMKEKGDIPEGYSVSREKKERFSLILESASTNQTSMYLCASSLPGTEAFFGQGTRLTVV.

The chain uses TRBV4-3 and TRBJ2-6; TRBD1 or TRBD2 may be the D gene (6 bases each). CDR1 LGHNA and CDR2 YSLEER come from the germline V gene. The CDR3 sequence is 17 residues long. Trimming left V 4 bases short and J 4 bases short, with 17 bases between. The CDR3 loop reads CASSPLTGAGGANVLTF. Here the CDR3 DNA reads TGCGCCAGCAGCCCCCTGACGGGGGCAGGGGGGGCCAACGTCCTGACTTTC.

The rearrangement links TRBV30 to TRBJ2-1; D is unresolved. This CDR3 has 12 residues. Between the trimmed V and J ends, which lost 1 base and 4 bases, there was a span of 5 bases. Germline CDR1 is GTSNPN and CDR2 is SVGIG (reference sequence). CDR3 sequence reads: CAWSEGYNEQFF. The DNA for the CDR3 is TGTGCCTGGAGTGAGGGTTACAATGAGCAGTTCTTC.

The rearrangement joins TRBV2 to TRBJ1-1, with D possibly TRBD1 on 5 matching bases. V lost 10 bases and J 3 bases, leaving 18 bases between the germline ends. In germline, CDR1 is SNHLY, CDR2 FYNNEI. The CDR3 has 14 residues. The CDR3 DNA sequence: TGTGCCACAGAATGGTCCCTCAGGGACACTGAAGCTTTCTTT. Residues: CATEWSLRDTEAFF.

This chain links TRBV7-6 with TRBJ2-2, with D tentatively TRBD2 (6 bases). Germline V gives CDR1 SGHVS, CDR2 FNYEAQ. The CDR3 is made up of 16 amino acids. The V gene lost 5 bases and the J gene lost 6 bases, with 19 bases spanning the gap. DNA for the CDR3: TGTGCCAGCAGCCGGATTAGGAGGGCTAGTCCCGGGGAGCTGTTTTTT. Protein product: CASSRIRRASPGELFF. Combining the CDR3 with reference TRBV7-6 and TRBJ2-2 gives the whole variable domain GAGVSQSPRYKVTKRGQDVALRCDPISGHVSLYWYRQALGQGPEFLTYFNYEAQQDKSGLPNDRFSAERPEGSISTLTIQRTEQRDSAMYRCASSRIRRASPGELFFGEGSRLTVL.

The chain has TRBV19 and TRBJ1-5, with D possibly TRBD1 on 6 matching bases. Germline loops: CDR1 LNHDA, CDR2 SQIVND (reference sequence). The CDR3 totals 16 residues. V lost 5 bases and J 4 bases, leaving 18 bases between the germline ends. CDR3 bases: TGTGCCAGTAGTGGAATAGGGACACTCTTGAATCAGCCCCAGCATTTT. Its protein product is CASSGIGTLLNQPQHF.

The gene calls are TRBV6-5 and TRBJ1-1; D gene uncertain. Per the germline V gene, CDR1 is MNHEY and CDR2 is SVGAGI. V was clipped by 5 bases and J by 2 bases, with 12 bases between them. The CDR3 totals 14 residues. Here the CDR3 reads CASSKIQSNTEAFF. CDR3 nucleotides: TGTGCCAGCAGTAAAATTCAGTCAAACACTGAAGCTTTCTTT.

The gene calls are TRBV6-5 and TRBJ1-1, with 9 bases lining up with TRBD1. Germline V lookup: CDR1 MNHEY, CDR2 SVGAGI. With 5 bases clipped from V and 7 bases from J, the junction kept 2 bases outside the gene matches. The CDR3 is 12 amino acids. DNA for the CDR3: TGTGCCAGCAGTCAGGACAGGGGTGAAGCTTTCTTT. It codes for CASSQDRGEAFF.

As to this clone: The sample has other DNA sequences that encode this CDR3 too. J is TRBJ1-1 and V is TRBV7-2; the D is unclear. The CDR3 loop spans 13 amino acids. The V gene lost 2 bases and the J gene lost 4 bases, with 8 bases spanning the gap. Germline CDR1 SGHTA, CDR2 FQGNSA. As DNA, the CDR3 is TGTGCCAGCAGCTTAACCGGTACCACTGAAGCTTTCTTT. Translated, it gives CASSLTGTTEAFF. Full variable domain (missing parts from reference TRBV7-2 and TRBJ1-1): GAGVSQSPSNKVTEKGKDVELRCDPISGHTALYWYRQSLGQGLEFLIYFQGNSAPDKSGLPSDRFSAERTGGSVSTLTIQRTQQEDSAVYLCASSLTGTTEAFFGQGTRLTVV.

The chain combines TRBV10-1 with TRBJ2-3; D unclear. The length of the CDR3 is 13 residues. Looked up from germline, CDR1 is WNHNN and CDR2 is SYGVQD (reference sequence). V dropped 5 bases and J dropped 5 bases, with 11 bases sitting between them. In DNA form, the CDR3 reads TGCGCCAGCAGTCCCCAGACCGTAGATACGCAGTATTTT. Its translation is CASSPQTVDTQYF.

The rearrangement joins TRBV9 to TRBJ2-1, with D possibly being TRBD1 (6 bases). V was clipped by 0 bases and J by 3 bases, with 10 bases between them. CDR1 is SGDLS and CDR2 is YYNGEE in the germline V gene. The CDR3 extends over 15 amino acids. CDR3 sequence: CASSVGDTLYNEQFF. As DNA, the CDR3 is TGTGCCAGCAGCGTAGGGGACACCCTCTACAATGAGCAGTTCTTC.

The chain recombines TRBV9 with TRBJ2-4, with D uncertain. The CDR3 covers 14 residues. Germline loops: CDR1 SGDLS, CDR2 YYNGEE. V dropped 0 bases and J dropped 1 base, with 5 bases sitting between them. The CDR3 region has the DNA TGTGCCAGCAGCGTAGGGGATGCCAAAAACATTCAGTACTTC. Protein sequence: CASSVGDAKNIQYF.

The genes are TRBV7-7 and TRBJ2-7; the match to TRBD2 covers 12 bases. J lost 2 bases, V lost 5 bases, and 4 bases had no gene match. CDR1 is SSHAT, CDR2 FNYEAQ, per germline (reference sequence). The CDR3 has 15 residues. As DNA, the CDR3 is TGTGCCAGCAGCCTCGGACTAGCGGGGACCTACGAGCAGTACTTC. This codes for CASSLGLAGTYEQYF. The full variable domain, completed using reference TRBV7-7 and TRBJ2-7, is GAGVSQSPRYKVTKRGQDVTLRCDPISSHATLYWYQQALGQGPEFLTYFNYEAQPDKSGLPSDRFSAERPEGSISTLTIQRTEQRDSAMYRCASSLGLAGTYEQYFGPGTRLTVT.

This chain joins TRBV27 and TRBJ2-1; tentatively, D is TRBD1 (6 bases). The CDR3 has 15 residues. Trimming shortened V by 7 bases and J by 0 bases, and 13 bases separated the two germline ends. Germline V CDR1 and CDR2: MNHEY, SMNVEV (reference sequence). The CDR3 sequence is CASTPTGGSYNEQFF. DNA of the CDR3: TGTGCCAGCACCCCGACAGGCGGCTCCTACAATGAGCAGTTCTTC.

V usage is TRBV27 and J usage is TRBJ2-3; D gene ambiguous. Trimming took off 2 bases at V and 0 bases at J, with 6 bases between the two ends. Germline assignment: CDR1 MNHEY and CDR2 SMNVEV (reference sequence). The CDR3 runs to 14 residues. This CDR3 reads CASSLPTSTDTQYF. In DNA, the CDR3 is TGTGCCAGCAGTTTACCCACTAGCACAGATACGCAGTATTTT.